The 11 T cell receptor beta chains reported below all come from one sample, sequenced in a study of blood T cell repertoires in COVID-19. Sequenced by immunoSEQ multiplex PCR; TCRdb stores in-frame clones only, minus some. The sample records approximately 300,000 clones, approximately 90% being singletons. Sequencing was performed on peripheral blood. Every receptor here comes from a man in his forties with acute or convalescent COVID-19.

The rearrangement uses TRBV6-5 and TRBJ1-1; 7 nucleotides align to TRBD1. CDR3 length equals 15 residues. V dropped 5 bases and J dropped 1; count of bases not matched to a gene: 7. Germline V gives CDR1 MNHEY, CDR2 SVGAGI. The CDR3 DNA reads TGTGCCAGCAGTAGCTCTGACAGGGAGAACACTGAAGCTTTCTTT. This gives the protein CASSSSDRENTEAFF.

The chain uses TRBV20-1 and TRBJ2-3; tentative D call: TRBD1 (6 bases). The CDR3 covers 14 residues. Trimming took off 3 bases at V and 2 bases at J, with 12 bases between the two ends. CDR1 and CDR2 (germline): DFQATT, SNEGSKA (reference sequence). The CDR3 spells CSASRGIPTDTQYF. CDR3 in DNA: TGCAGTGCTAGTAGGGGGATCCCCACAGATACGCAGTATTTT.

This chain links TRBV10-1 with TRBJ2-7; D gene uncertain. There are 14 residues in the CDR3. Germline values: CDR1 WNHNN, CDR2 SYGVQD (reference sequence). The V and J ends lost 4 bases and 3 bases respectively, with 13 bases between them. The DNA for the CDR3 is TGCGCCAGCAGTGCCACCCGGTTAAGCTACGAGCAGTACTTC. Translated: CASSATRLSYEQYF.

The genes are TRBV5-4 and TRBJ1-1, with 12 bases matching TRBD1. The CDR3 is made up of 16 amino acids. The V segment lost 4 bases and the J segment 1 base; nucleotides outside the gene matches: 5. Germline V CDR1 and CDR2: SGHNT, YYREEE (reference sequence). As DNA, the CDR3 is TGTGCCAGCAGCGTCCGGGACAGGGGGCCGAACACTGAAGCTTTCTTT. Amino acids: CASSVRDRGPNTEAFF.

This chain links TRBV9 with TRBJ2-1, with D tentatively TRBD2 (5 bases). Germline loops: CDR1 SGDLS, CDR2 YYNGEE. The ends were cut back, 3 bases at V and 4 bases at J, with 11 bases in the middle. The CDR3 sequence is 14 residues long. The CDR3 bases are TGTGCCAGCAGCGCCATTCGAGGGTACAATGAGCAGTTCTTC. Its translation is CASSAIRGYNEQFF.

The J gene is TRBJ1-4, the V gene TRBV9, with 11 bases that match TRBD1. The germline V gene has CDR1 SGDLS and CDR2 YYNGEE. J gave up 4 bases and V 4 bases, and 3 bases lay outside the gene matches. The CDR3 is 15 amino acids. The DNA of the CDR3 is TGTGCCAGCAGCATGGGGACAGGGGGTAATGAAAAACTGTTTTTT. This codes for CASSMGTGGNEKLFF.

The rearrangement uses TRBV18 and TRBJ1-1; TRBD1 is a possible D gene (6 bases). V dropped 2 bases and J dropped 5 bases, with 12 bases sitting between them. The CDR3 runs 14 residues. Germline CDR1 is KGHSH and CDR2 is LQKENI. The CDR3 region is CASSPVGGHTEAFF. The CDR3 nucleotides are TGTGCCAGCTCACCAGTCGGGGGGCATACTGAAGCTTTCTTT.

J is TRBJ2-2 and V is TRBV5-1, with D perhaps matching TRBD2 (5 bases). The CDR3 runs to 15 residues. CDR1 is SGHRS and CDR2 is YFSETQ in the germline V gene. Trimming took 2 bases from V and 4 from J, leaving 12 bases between them. The chain's CDR3 is CASSFTGSVTGELFF. In DNA form, the CDR3 reads TGCGCCAGCAGCTTCACGGGGTCGGTCACCGGGGAGCTGTTTTTT.

The genes are TRBV7-2 and TRBJ2-3; 8 positions match TRBD2. With V trimmed by 2 bases and J by 4 bases, 2 bases remained unmatched. Germline CDR1 and CDR2: SGHTA and FQGNSA. This CDR3 comprises 14 residues. The DNA of the CDR3 is TGTGCCAGCAGCTTAAGCGGGGGCCCAGATACGCAGTATTTT. Amino acids: CASSLSGGPDTQYF.

This sequence joins TRBV4-1 and TRBJ1-4; D possibly corresponds to TRBD1 (5 bases). The CDR3 contains 15 residues. Trimming shortened V by 1 base and J by 4 bases, and 10 bases separated the two germline ends. Germline CDR1 MGHRA, CDR2 YSYEKL. CDR3 bases: TGCGCCAGCAGCCAAGGAGACAGTGATAATGAAAAACTGTTTTTT. Its protein is CASSQGDSDNEKLFF.

The chain carries TRBV24-1 and TRBJ2-1; the match to TRBD1 covers 8 bases. The V gene end was trimmed by 0 bases and the J gene end by 8 bases; junction bases not matched to a gene: 8. CDR1 KGHDR and CDR2 SFDVKD come from the germline V gene. This CDR3 contains 16 residues. CDR3 region: CATSDLRGQGKDEQFF. CDR3 nucleotide sequence: TGTGCCACCAGTGATTTGCGTGGACAGGGTAAGGATGAGCAGTTCTTC.